Listed below are T cell receptor beta chains from one sample, sequenced in a study of blood T cell repertoires in COVID-19. Sequenced by immunoSEQ multiplex PCR; TCRdb stores in-frame clones only, minus some. The sample carries roughly 380,000 clones, roughly 90% recorded once. Input material: peripheral blood. These receptors all come from a woman between 40 and 55 years old with COVID-19, enrolled during active disease. Each CDR3 is given with its conserved first and last residue. D genes are given only for firm matches. Size tells how often a clone was seen (once, few, many) or the class of an expanded clone, and some rows leave it out.

TRBV15	TRBD1	-	TRBJ1-5	CATSRGGQGWDQPQHF	TGTGCCACCAGCAGAGGGGGACAGGGCTGGGATCAGCCCCAGCATTTT
TRBV28	TRBD1	-	TRBJ2-5	CASSPLARDRDETQYF	TGTGCCAGCAGTCCCTTGGCCAGAGACAGGGACGAGACCCAGTACTTC
TRBV7-9	-	-	TRBJ2-7	CASSTARIYEQYF	TGTGCCAGCAGCACGGCCAGGATCTACGAGCAGTACTTC
TRBV3-1/TRBV3-2	TRBD2	-	TRBJ2-7	CASSEPGLAVEQYF	TGTGCCAGCAGCGAACCGGGACTAGCGGTCGAGCAGTACTTC
TRBV25-1	-	once	TRBJ1-2	CASRDRDKQGYTF	TGTGCCAGCAGAGACCGGGACAAACAAGGCTACACCTTC
TRBV2	TRBD1	-	TRBJ1-5	CASSEPGQGFQPQHF	TGTGCCAGCAGTGAACCGGGACAGGGGTTTCAGCCCCAGCATTTT
TRBV3-1/TRBV3-2	TRBD1	-	TRBJ2-2	CASSQWGSLTGDTGELFF	TGTGCCAGCAGCCAATGGGGGTCCTTGACAGGGGATACTGGGGAGCTGTTTTTT
TRBV15	TRBD1	-	TRBJ1-1	CATSRVGQGKERAFF	TGTGCCACCAGCAGAGTGGGACAGGGAAAAGAACGCGCTTTCTTT
TRBV5-1	-	-	TRBJ1-2	CASSLGSLGGRLGDGYTF	TGCGCCAGCAGCTTGGGTTCCCTGGGGGGTCGCCTTGGTGATGGCTACACCTTC
TRBV7-9	TRBD2	-	TRBJ2-2	CASSPSLAGMNTGELFF	TGTGCCAGCAGCCCGAGTCTAGCGGGGATGAACACCGGGGAGCTGTTTTTT
TRBV19	TRBD2	-	TRBJ2-5	CASSIPAGTSGSFGTQYF	TGTGCCAGTAGTATCCCAGCTGGGACTAGCGGGAGTTTCGGGACCCAGTACTTC
TRBV6-6	-	-	TRBJ1-2	CASSDGQYYGYTF	TGTGCCAGCAGCGATGGACAGTACTATGGCTACACCTTC
TRBV18	-	-	TRBJ1-2	CASSPRSDPGYTF	TGTGCCAGCTCACCACGGTCAGATCCTGGCTACACCTTC
TRBV6-5	-	-	TRBJ2-2	CAAREGGEGTGELFF	TGTGCCGCGAGGGAGGGGGGCGAGGGCACCGGGGAGCTGTTTTTT
TRBV18	-	few	TRBJ2-7	CASSRAESNYEQYF	TGTGCCAGCTCACGAGCGGAATCAAACTACGAGCAGTACTTC
TRBV5-6	-	-	TRBJ1-2	CASSLDPGGYYGYTF	TGTGCCAGCAGCCTGGACCCGGGAGGTTACTATGGCTACACCTTC
TRBV30	TRBD1	-	TRBJ1-3	CAWSQGAKNTIYF	TGTGCCTGGAGTCAGGGGGCGAAAAACACCATATATTTT
TRBV3-1/TRBV3-2	TRBD1	-	TRBJ1-1	CASSPRTGGLREAFF	TGTGCCAGCAGCCCGAGGACAGGAGGACTGAGGGAAGCTTTCTTT
TRBV10-3	TRBD1	few	TRBJ1-4	CASRQGAATNEKLFF	TGTGCCAGCAGACAGGGGGCTGCAACTAATGAAAAACTGTTTTTT
TRBV5-6	TRBD1	few	TRBJ1-1	CASSRDSLNTEAFF	TGTGCCAGCAGCCGGGACAGTTTGAACACTGAAGCTTTCTTT
TRBV19	TRBD1	-	TRBJ1-6	CASSQQGIGSPLHF	TGTGCCAGTAGTCAACAGGGGATTGGATCACCCCTCCACTTT
TRBV18	TRBD1	-	TRBJ1-5	CASSPLGQGASQPQHF	TGTGCCAGCTCACCATTGGGACAGGGGGCGAGTCAGCCCCAGCATTTT
TRBV28	-	-	TRBJ1-2	CASITRWGGNNYGYTF	TGTGCCAGCATCACAAGGTGGGGGGGAAACAACTATGGCTACACCTTC
TRBV18	TRBD1	-	TRBJ1-5	CASSLDRAQPQHF	TGTGCCAGCTCACTGGACAGGGCACAGCCCCAGCATTTT
TRBV5-6	-	-	TRBJ1-1	CASSPRGTEAFF	TGTGCCAGCAGCCCCAGAGGGACTGAAGCTTTCTTT
TRBV29-1	TRBD1	-	TRBJ1-4	CSAPGQGSNEKLFF	TGCAGCGCCCCGGGACAGGGCTCTAATGAAAAACTGTTTTTT
TRBV9	TRBD1	-	TRBJ2-7	CASSVTGVEQYF	TGTGCCAGCAGCGTCACAGGGGTCGAGCAGTACTTC
TRBV3-1/TRBV3-2	TRBD1	-	TRBJ1-2	CASSQHATGEGGYTF	TGTGCCAGCAGCCAACATGCCACAGGGGAAGGTGGCTACACCTTC
TRBV3-1/TRBV3-2	TRBD2	-	TRBJ2-1	CASSQESGLAGVLGDEQFF	TGTGCCAGCAGCCAAGAATCGGGACTAGCGGGGGTATTAGGGGATGAGCAGTTCTTC
TRBV23-1	TRBD1	-	TRBJ2-5	CASSQSWDRGQETQYF	TGCGCCAGCAGTCAATCCTGGGACAGGGGACAGGAGACCCAGTACTTC
TRBV20-1	TRBD1	-	TRBJ2-1	CSASSGQRSYNEQFF	TGCAGTGCTAGTTCGGGACAGCGCTCCTACAATGAGCAGTTCTTC
TRBV13	-	-	TRBJ1-3	CASSLGPPGSGNTIYF	TGTGCCAGCAGCTTAGGCCCCCCAGGCTCTGGAAACACCATATATTTT
TRBV5-1	-	-	TRBJ2-1	CASSSLGVLSSYNEQFF	TGCGCCAGCAGCTCCCTAGGGGTCCTTAGCTCCTACAATGAGCAGTTCTTC
TRBV27	-	-	TRBJ1-2	CASSFRGTGLNYGYTF	TGTGCCAGCAGTTTCCGGGGAACCGGCCTTAACTATGGCTACACCTTC
TRBV5-6	-	-	TRBJ1-2	CASSLAGGGGYTF	TGTGCCAGCAGCTTGGCTGGGGGGGGTGGCTACACCTTC
TRBV6-2/TRBV6-3	TRBD1	-	TRBJ1-5	CASSRGTGTIDNQPQHF	TGTGCCAGCAGCCGCGGGACAGGGACTATAGACAATCAGCCCCAGCATTTT
TRBV5-6	TRBD1	once	TRBJ1-4	CASSSAGTGDEKLFF	TGTGCCAGCAGCTCCGCCGGGACAGGGGATGAAAAACTGTTTTTT
TRBV28	TRBD2	-	TRBJ2-4	CASRLRLAGGFIQYF	TGTGCCAGCAGGCTTAGACTAGCGGGAGGGTTTATTCAGTACTTC
TRBV6-1	-	-	TRBJ1-5	CASSEIPGHRSNQPQHF	TGTGCCAGCAGTGAAATTCCGGGACACCGTAGCAATCAGCCCCAGCATTTT
TRBV5-1	-	-	TRBJ1-6	CASSLAVGGNNNSPLHF	TGCGCCAGCAGCTTGGCCGTAGGGGGAAATAATAATTCACCCCTCCACTTT
TRBV7-8	-	-	TRBJ1-2	CASSPTAGAYGYTF	TGTGCCAGCAGCCCAACGGCGGGCGCCTATGGCTACACCTTC
TRBV28	-	-	TRBJ1-5	CASSSLTLGPQHF	TGTGCCAGCAGTTCCTTGACTCTTGGGCCCCAGCATTTT
TRBV6-4	TRBD1	once	TRBJ1-2	CASSDSSAGQSYGYTF	TGTGCCAGCAGTGACTCGTCTGCGGGACAGTCCTATGGCTACACCTTC
TRBV7-2	TRBD1	-	TRBJ2-5	CASSSRGREETQYF	TGTGCCAGCAGCTCAAGGGGGCGGGAAGAGACCCAGTACTTC
TRBV3-1/TRBV3-2	-	few	TRBJ1-5	CASSQGPGVGQPQHF	TGTGCCAGCAGCCAAGGTCCGGGTGTCGGGCAGCCCCAGCATTTT
TRBV6-5	TRBD1	-	TRBJ1-5	CASSRTGYNQPQHF	TGTGCCAGCAGTCGGACAGGGTACAATCAGCCCCAGCATTTT
TRBV15	-	-	TRBJ1-2	CATSRDLQGASYGYTF	TGTGCCACCAGCAGAGATCTCCAGGGCGCTTCATATGGCTACACCTTC
TRBV12-5	-	-	TRBJ1-1	CASGLVNRPEAFF	TGTGCTAGTGGTTTGGTAAACAGGCCTGAAGCTTTCTTT
TRBV19	TRBD2	-	TRBJ2-1	CASSIMSGGGYNEQFF	TGTGCCAGTAGTATTATGAGCGGGGGGGGCTACAATGAGCAGTTCTTC
TRBV19	-	-	TRBJ1-6	CASSTPIWSSYNSPLHF	TGTGCCAGTAGTACACCGATATGGAGCTCCTATAATTCACCCCTCCACTTT
TRBV15	-	-	TRBJ2-7	CATSSHGVNEQYF	TGTGCCACCTCGAGCCACGGGGTCAACGAGCAGTACTTC
TRBV6-5	-	-	TRBJ2-2	CASSRWTVNTGELFF	TGTGCCAGCAGTCGCTGGACAGTGAACACCGGGGAGCTGTTTTTT
TRBV11-2	TRBD1	-	TRBJ1-1	CASSLDVHGTGRDTEAFF	TGTGCCAGCAGCTTAGATGTTCATGGGACAGGAAGGGACACTGAAGCTTTCTTT
TRBV30	-	-	TRBJ1-1	CASRDADTEAFF	TGTGCCTCCCGAGATGCGGACACTGAAGCTTTCTTT
TRBV7-7	-	-	TRBJ2-5	CASSSGGETQYF	TGTGCTAGCAGCTCCGGAGGAGAGACCCAGTACTTC